Below, 21 T cell receptor beta chains from the same sample are listed, as sequenced in a study of CXCR3-negative and CXCR3-positive naive CD8 T cells. cDNA libraries for TRB were generated by 5' RACE incorporating UMI labels. TCRdb re-called the 5' RACE reads and gives one entry per CDR3 protein, without DNA. This sample's clone table lists around 81,000 distinct CDR3 sequences. Sequenced material: naive CXCR3- CD8+ T cells from blood. The subset is: CD45RO-CCR7+CD27+CD95- naive CD8+ T cells lacking CXCR3 (TNR3-). The receptors originated from a human donor in good health. Some clones in this sample may be carry-over from other donors' samples.

The chain links TRBV5-1 to TRBJ1-1. The germline gives CDR1 SGHRS, CDR2 YFSETQ. The CDR3 runs 15 residues. CDR3 sequence: CASSLAQGEDTEAFF.

This rearrangement joins TRBV29-1 to TRBJ2-3; TCRdb reports TRBD1, a call that lacks DNA to check it against. The length of the CDR3 is 15 residues. CDR1 and CDR2 from the germline V gene are SQVTM and ANQGSEA. The CDR3 protein is CSGDSTGGSTDTQYF.

The J gene is TRBJ2-3, the V gene TRBV7-8; the D gene TCRdb calls, TRBD1, cannot be checked with no DNA. Germline CDR1 and CDR2: SGHVS and FQNEAQ. The length of the CDR3 is 15 residues. CDR3 amino acids: CASSLTGGVTDTQYF.

The chain's CDR3 is CASSKKPQRQGGYEQYF. The chain links TRBV6-5 to TRBJ2-7; TCRdb's assignment of TRBD1 cannot be checked, as there is no DNA. Germline V gene sequence: CDR1 MNHEY, CDR2 SVGAGI. This CDR3 region has 17 residues.

The V and J genes are TRBV7-9 and TRBJ2-3; with no DNA, the TCRdb D assignment of TRBD1 cannot be verified. The CDR3 has 14 amino acids. Germline CDR1 is SEHNR and CDR2 is FQNEAQ (reference sequence). The CDR3 loop reads CASLQGASTDTQYF.

The CDR3 reads CASRGTTGGVGKNIQYF. This sequence joins TRBV2 and TRBJ2-4; the D gene TCRdb calls, TRBD1, cannot be checked with no DNA. Germline values: CDR1 SNHLY, CDR2 FYNNEI. CDR3 length equals 17 residues.

The V gene is TRBV28, the J gene TRBJ2-5. CDR1 MDHEN and CDR2 SYDVKM come from the germline V gene. The CDR3 sequence is 13 residues long. The CDR3 here is CASSFGELGTQYF.

The chain combines TRBV27 with TRBJ1-1; checking the TCRdb D call of TRBD1 is not possible without DNA. In germline, CDR1 is MNHEY, CDR2 SMNVEV (reference sequence). CDR3 length: 14 amino acids. The CDR3 here is CASRERGMNTEAFF.

The chain joins TRBV11-3 to TRBJ2-1; the D gene TCRdb calls, TRBD1, cannot be checked with no DNA. The CDR3 is made up of 14 amino acids. Germline V gene lookup returns CDR1 SGHNT and CDR2 YENEEA. The CDR3 region is CASSPPGQSNEQFF.

V gene TRBV5-1 combines with J gene TRBJ2-7; the D call from TCRdb, TRBD1, cannot be confirmed without DNA. The CDR3 has 13 amino acids. Germline V lookup: CDR1 SGHRS, CDR2 YFSETQ. CDR3 loop: CASSLDRVDEQYF. Full variable domain (missing parts from reference TRBV5-1 and TRBJ2-7): KAGVTQTPRYLIKTRGQQVTLSCSPISGHRSVSWYQQTPGQGLQFLFEYFSETQRNKGNFPGRFSGRQFSNSRSEMNVSTLELGDSALYLCASSLDRVDEQYFGPGTRLTVT.

This clonotype is medium-sized by frequency. The chain uses TRBV6-2 or TRBV6-3 and TRBJ1-3. Germline values: CDR1 MNHEY, CDR2 SVGEGT. The CDR3 sequence is 14 residues long. CDR3 amino acids: CATTGSYSGNTIYF.

The V call is TRBV4-2, the J call TRBJ2-7; TCRdb's D call, TRBD1, is unchecked because there is no DNA. CDR3 length: 15 amino acids. The germline CDR1 and CDR2 sequences are LGHNA and YNFKEQ. CDR3 residues: CASSQRAQSSYEQYF.

The V gene is TRBV28, the J gene TRBJ2-7; TCRdb indicates TRBD2, and absent DNA this call remains unverified. This CDR3 is built from 16 residues. CDR1 and CDR2 (germline): MDHEN, SYDVKM. CDR3 protein: CASSLWGPLSSYEQYF.

The CDR3 sequence: CASSMGQDHNSYEQYF. The chain uses TRBV19 and TRBJ2-7; checking the TCRdb D call of TRBD1 is not possible without DNA. There are 16 residues in the CDR3. Germline-derived CDR1 and CDR2 are LNHDA and SQIVND (reference sequence).

This rearrangement joins TRBV27 to TRBJ1-5. This CDR3 comprises 14 residues. Germline assignment: CDR1 MNHEY and CDR2 SMNVEV (reference sequence). This CDR3 reads CASSLRADGQPQHF.

The V and J genes are TRBV7-2 and TRBJ2-5; TCRdb returns TRBD1, unconfirmable since there is no DNA. The CDR3 has 14 residues. Germline CDR1 SGHTA, CDR2 FQGNSA. The CDR3 spells CASSLGGEGWTQYF.

The rearrangement uses TRBV5-1 and TRBJ2-1. Germline CDR1 SGHRS, CDR2 YFSETQ. The CDR3 runs to 12 residues. The CDR3 reads CASSLRWNEQFF.

CDR3 amino acids: CASSPQPLGSGESGNEQFF. The chain employs TRBV18 and TRBJ2-1; TCRdb selects TRBD2, and the lack of DNA leaves this call unchecked. The CDR3 runs to 19 residues. CDR1 and CDR2 from the germline V gene are KGHSH and LQKENI.

CDR3 sequence: CSSSQLSAYNEQFF. V usage is TRBV29-1 and J usage is TRBJ2-1. Per germline, CDR1 SQVTM and CDR2 ANQGSEA. The CDR3 totals 14 residues.

The J gene is TRBJ2-3, the V gene TRBV29-1; with no DNA, the TCRdb D assignment of TRBD2 cannot be verified. The germline gives CDR1 SQVTM, CDR2 ANQGSEA. The CDR3 extends over 14 amino acids. The CDR3 protein is CSVTGLGGTDTQYF.

J is TRBJ1-2 and V is TRBV29-1; absent DNA, TCRdb's TRBD1 call cannot be checked. CDR3 length: 16 residues. CDR1 and CDR2 from the germline V gene are SQVTM and ANQGSEA. The CDR3 reads CSALSSYIDLGYGYTF.